This T cell receptor (beta chain) was sequenced for a study of cytomegalovirus exposure and HLA in healthy donors (dated by TCRdb to about 2017). Study-level background: According to a later analysis, the 120 or so validation repertoires were produced on the same platform as the approximately 600 repertoires of the first cohort. A separate validation cohort of roughly 130 different subjects was used in addition to the 666-subject first cohort. The study aimed to test whether cataloging public T cell receptors could reveal signatures of past pathogen exposure. High-throughput TCR immunosequencing, statistical association of individual TCRs with disease status, and machine learning were combined to predict cytomegalovirus infection status. Here is what the overall study found, with its caveats: In vitro tests confirmed that a few of the cytomegalovirus-associated TCR beta chains recognize cytomegalovirus antigens. The classifier was reported to diagnose cytomegalovirus status with high specificity and sensitivity in both the original and validation cohorts. It was suggested by the authors that the approach could potentially be generalized to other disease states and immunological phenotypes. The study gave a list of 150 to 200 TCR beta chains associated with cytomegalovirus. A later analysis found that TCRs clustered in the first cohort also tended to co-occur in the 95 to 150 validation repertoires, with more than 90% of cluster scores above 0. A later analysis had no HLA typing for the validation cohort, so co-occurrence there was scored across all 130 or so repertoires. Most TCR sequences were seen in very few donors, while some public TCRs were found in many individuals.

The donors were included in the validation cohort of some 110 subjects, a group kept apart from the 666-subject first cohort. Library preparation used the immunoSEQ multiplex PCR assay. On the authors' methods: A statistical classification framework was built to diagnose cytomegalovirus status from the catalog of TCR beta chain sequences. This is the immuneACCESS table as TCRdb keeps it, with only in-frame sequences that have V and J called. A part of the clones is gone; compared with another copy, unresolved V genes explain less than half, and the rest is unexplained. For V, J and clone size, that table is used; D and trimming come from the DNA. This sample is represented by some 340,000 clones; 87% of them were singletons. The ten largest clones represent about 1% of the sample. As regards this clone: Its antigen is not yet known. No base quality information exists; no much larger clone differs at one position.

Cut back by 5 bases and 5 bases, the V and J ends lie 13 bases apart. Reading the germline V gene (reference sequence) gives CDR1 PRHDT and CDR2 FYEKMQ. Inclusive of the bounding cysteine and phenylalanine, the CDR3 is 13 residues long. The only DNA kept is the CDR3, 39 bases in frame from the first base. This clonotype was sampled from a woman in her twenties or thirties in good health and CMV-seropositive. The sample taken for sequencing was PBMCs. In this chain, TRBV13 is recombined with TRBJ2-7; possibly the D gene is TRBD1, per 5 matching bases. The CDR3 reads CASSPGSRDEQYF. The sequenced DNA is TGTGCCAGCAGCCCAGGGTCTCGGGACGAGCAGTACTTC.